A selection of T cell receptor beta chains follows, all from one sample in a study of T cells after yellow fever vaccination. In TCRdb, the 5' RACE reads were re-called with MiXCR into one record per CDR3 protein. This table has about 400,000 distinct CDR3 sequences, approximately 5.7% appearing once. This specimen was PBMCs, taken 5 days after the yellow fever booster vaccination. All receptors come from a man aged 30 to 39 who received the YFV17D yellow fever vaccine. The CDR3 runs from the conserved cysteine through the conserved F or W. A D gene is named only where the DNA matches it firmly. Clone size, where shown, is once, few, many, or a class for clones that have expanded.

J: TRBJ2-2
D: NA
V: TRBV19
size: few
length: 14
CDR3: CASSMTEFTGELFF
DNA: TGTGCCAGTAGCATGACAGAATTCACCGGGGAGCTGTTTTTT

J: TRBJ2-5
D: TRBD2
V: TRBV12-3/TRBV12-4
size: many
length: 15
CDR3: CASSAGLAGQETQYF
DNA: TGTGCCAGCAGTGCGGGACTAGCGGGACAAGAGACCCAGTACTTC

J: TRBJ2-7
D: TRBD2
V: TRBV6-1
size: few
length: 16
CDR3: CASRLQAGTSAFEQYF
DNA: TGTGCCAGCAGACTTCAAGCCGGGACTAGCGCTTTCGAGCAGTACTTC

J: TRBJ2-1
D: NA
V: TRBV7-3
size: many
length: 14
CDR3: CASSSAGSYNEQFF
DNA: TGTGCCAGCAGCTCCGCCGGATCTTACAATGAGCAGTTCTTC

J: TRBJ2-7
D: NA
V: TRBV10-3
size: few
length: 13
CDR3: CAISGTGTYEQYF
DNA: TGTGCCATCAGTGGGACTGGGACCTACGAGCAGTACTTC

J: TRBJ2-1
D: NA
V: TRBV6-5
size: NA
length: 15
CDR3: CASTSNVRSYNEQFF
DNA: TGTGCCAGCACTTCCAACGTTCGCTCCTACAATGAGCAGTTCTTC

J: TRBJ1-4
D: NA
V: TRBV5-4
size: NA
length: 14
CDR3: CASSFWGANEKLFF
DNA: TGTGCCAGCAGCTTTTGGGGAGCTAATGAAAAACTGTTTTTT

J: TRBJ2-7
D: NA
V: TRBV20-1
size: many
length: 13
CDR3: CSATGQENYEQYF
DNA: TGCAGTGCAACGGGACAAGAGAACTACGAGCAGTACTTC

J: TRBJ2-5
D: TRBD2
V: TRBV4-3
size: many
length: 16
CDR3: CASSQEWTSGKETQYF
DNA: TGCGCCAGCAGCCAAGAATGGACTAGCGGAAAAGAGACCCAGTACTTC

J: TRBJ2-7
D: NA
V: TRBV5-1
size: few
length: 16
CDR3: CASSSLGILDFYEQYF
DNA: TGCGCCAGCAGCTCCCTCGGGATCCTTGACTTCTACGAGCAGTACTTC

J: TRBJ2-5
D: TRBD2
V: TRBV15
size: NA
length: 17
CDR3: CATSRGEAGRKQETQYF
DNA: TGTGCCACCAGCAGAGGGGAAGCGGGAAGAAAACAAGAGACCCAGTACTTC

J: TRBJ2-3
D: NA
V: TRBV6-2/TRBV6-3
size: NA
length: 14
CDR3: CASKWSPSTDTQYF
DNA: TGTGCCAGCAAGTGGAGTCCTAGCACAGATACGCAGTATTTT

J: TRBJ1-1
D: TRBD1
V: TRBV20-1
size: few
length: 12
CDR3: CSATDRGTEAFF
DNA: TGCAGTGCTACCGACAGGGGGACTGAAGCTTTCTTT

J: TRBJ2-2
D: NA
V: TRBV20-1
size: few
length: 13
CDR3: CSARDVEVGELFF
DNA: TGCAGTGCTAGAGACGTAGAGGTTGGGGAGCTGTTTTTT

J: TRBJ2-7
D: NA
V: TRBV20-1
size: many
length: 15
CDR3: CSASRPEGSSYEQYF
DNA: TGCAGTGCTAGTAGGCCCGAGGGGAGCTCCTACGAGCAGTACTTC

J: TRBJ2-7
D: NA
V: TRBV15
size: many
length: 13
CDR3: CATSPHNPYEQYF
DNA: TGTGCCACCAGCCCTCACAATCCCTACGAGCAGTACTTC